Detailed here is one T cell receptor (beta chain). Its antigen is as yet unknown. The sample originates from a study of response to subunit inactivated influenza vaccine. Study findings and constraints: Only a handful of new T cells, the authors suggested, are recruited with each seasonal influenza vaccination.

Each CDR3 protein gets one entry after TCRdb re-called the RT-PCR reads with MiXCR. The sample carries 550,000 to 650,000 distinct CDR3 sequences, roughly 10% recorded once. CDR3 length: 13 residues. V dropped 7 bases and J dropped 7; count of bases not matched to a gene: 6. Germline V gene data show CDR1 as SGHVS and CDR2 as FNYEAQ. The sample in question was PBMCs from blood, obtained on the day of vaccination. This receptor was obtained from a man between 45 and 60 years old who received an inactivated influenza vaccine. The chain links TRBV7-6 to TRBJ2-1; 8 bases line up with TRBD2. The CDR3 loop is CASNQAGVNEQFF. CDR3 in DNA: TGTGCCAGCAACCAAGCGGGGGTTAATGAGCAGTTCTTC.